This T cell receptor beta chain was sequenced during a study of CD8+CD57+ T cells in acquired aplastic anemia. About the study: An average of approximately 3.4 ug of DNA was obtained from sorted CD4+ and CD8+ cells.

Germline loops: CDR1 WSHSY, CDR2 SAAADI. CDR3 length: 18 residues. V was pared by 7 bases and J by 7 bases, with 32 bases between. Sequenced patients had shown CD8+CD57+ cell expansion by flow cytometry. To note about this clonotype: Its antigen is as yet unknown.

The study's findings and limits: There were twenty-nine CD8+ CDR3 sequences that occurred in both patients and controls.

The TCR beta profiling, which covered VDJ combination and CDR3 sequence, was carried out using genomic DNA as the template. TCRdb processed the reads anew with MiXCR; each CDR3 protein has one entry. The sample yields roughly 170,000 distinct CDR3 sequences, 45% to 60% seen once. The sequenced material came from sorted CD4+, CD8+, or CD8+CD57+ T cells (not recorded which) from PBMCs. The sequence came from a human donor with aplastic anemia. The chain combines TRBV10-2 with TRBJ2-7, with D possibly matching TRBD2 (5 bases). For the CDR3, the DNA is TGCGCCAGCATTAGCGTAGGCTCGGGCGGGCCCCGTTCGGAGGAGCAGTACTTC. It encodes CASISVGSGGPRSEEQYF.